What follows are 27 T cell receptor beta chains derived from one specimen sequenced in a study of identical twins. TCRdb reprocessed the 5' RACE reads with MiXCR, giving one entry per CDR3 protein. The sample includes roughly 690,000 distinct CDR3 sequences, 20% to 25% of them seen just once. This same sample was also part of a study on T cells expressing NK-cell markers.

Material: PBMCs. These receptor sequences come from a woman younger than 30 in good health.

V is TRBV27 and J is TRBJ1-2, with TRBD1 matching over 7 bases. J lost 4 bases, V lost 5 bases, and 10 bases had no gene match. This CDR3 region has 15 residues. The germline gives CDR1 MNHEY, CDR2 SMNVEV (reference sequence). The chain's CDR3 is CASSHRGRGAYGYTF. CDR3 sequence (DNA): TGTGCCAGCAGTCATCGGGGCAGGGGGGCCTATGGCTACACCTTC.

This clonotype was counted at least ten times. This chain uses TRBV6-5 with TRBJ2-7; 8 bases line up with TRBD2. Germline V gene lookup returns CDR1 MNHEY and CDR2 SVGAGI. The CDR3 spans 12 residues. V shed 8 bases, J shed 2 bases, and the junction held 2 bases outside the gene matches. The CDR3 region has the DNA TGTGCCAGCCGAGCGGGAGCCTACGAGCAGTACTTC. This sequence encodes CASRAGAYEQYF.

This clonotype was seen a few times. The chain has TRBV6-4 and TRBJ2-3, with 9 bases aligning to TRBD2. Germline values: CDR1 MRHNA, CDR2 SNTAGT. Losses at the gene ends were 4 bases for V and 3 bases for J; bases not matched to a gene: 2. The CDR3 runs 14 residues. CDR3: CASSGGGATDTQYF. In nucleotides, the CDR3 is TGTGCCAGCAGTGGCGGGGGGGCGACAGATACGCAGTATTTT.

V and J are TRBV19 and TRBJ2-1, with a tentative D call TRBD1 (5 bases). In germline, CDR1 is LNHDA, CDR2 SQIVND (reference sequence). The V end lost 0 bases, the J end lost 2 bases, and 11 bases lay between the germline ends. This CDR3 is built from 16 residues. The CDR3 is CASSIEGRVPYNEQFF. Written as DNA, the CDR3 is TGTGCCAGTAGTATAGAGGGCAGGGTCCCCTACAATGAGCAGTTCTTC.

The chain links TRBV13 to TRBJ2-5; D not certain. Germline assignment: CDR1 PRHDT and CDR2 FYEKMQ (reference sequence). V lost 2 bases and J lost 9, with 10 bases in between. The CDR3 is 12 amino acids. This CDR3 reads CASSLYPAPQYF. In DNA form, the CDR3 reads TGTGCCAGCAGCTTATACCCCGCGCCCCAGTACTTC.

Ten or more counts support this clonotype. The chain employs TRBV20-1 and TRBJ1-2, with 10 bases that match TRBD1. Germline V gene sequence: CDR1 DFQATT, CDR2 SNEGSKA (reference sequence). The CDR3 is 13 amino acids. V lost 6 bases to trimming and J lost 2 bases; unmatched junction nucleotides: 3. The CDR3 here is CSALDRGNYGYTF. The CDR3 nucleotides are TGCAGTGCCTTGGACAGGGGGAACTATGGCTACACCTTC.

The sample holds many counts of this clonotype. The genes are TRBV20-1 and TRBJ2-3, with 12 bases identical to TRBD2. Losses at the gene ends were 7 bases for V and 2 bases for J; bases not matched to a gene: 4. Germline values: CDR1 DFQATT, CDR2 SNEGSKA (reference sequence). The CDR3 loop spans 14 amino acids. The CDR3 DNA reads as TGCAGTGTGACTAGCGGGGGCGTCACAGATACGCAGTATTTT. Translating gives CSVTSGGVTDTQYF.

This clonotype has a handful of counts. This chain connects TRBV5-1 to TRBJ2-1; 8 nucleotides line up with TRBD2. J was trimmed by 7 bases and V by 3 bases; bases with no gene match: 12. Germline V gene sequence: CDR1 SGHRS, CDR2 YFSETQ. This CDR3 has 16 residues. The DNA of the CDR3 is TGCGCCAGCAGCTCATCCCAGCGGGAGCTGGGTAATGAGCAGTTCTTC. The encoded protein is CASSSSQRELGNEQFF.

J is TRBJ2-7 and V is TRBV7-9; 8 positions match TRBD2. The CDR3 totals 14 residues. Germline trimming cut 3 bases from V and 2 bases from J; bases unmatched to any gene: 3. The germline CDR1 and CDR2 sequences are SEHNR and FQNEAQ (reference sequence). The CDR3 reads CASSLNSGTYEQYF. DNA of the CDR3: TGTGCCAGCAGCTTGAATAGCGGGACCTACGAGCAGTACTTC.

The chain couples TRBV7-9 to TRBJ2-1, with D possibly matching TRBD2 (5 bases). Trimming took 9 bases from V and 9 from J, leaving 12 bases between them. The CDR3 has 11 residues. Germline CDR1 is SEHNR and CDR2 is FQNEAQ (reference sequence). CDR3: CARGLHAEQFF. The CDR3 DNA sequence: TGTGCCAGAGGACTCCATGCTGAGCAGTTCTTC.

Only a few counts were recorded for this clonotype. V usage is TRBV7-8 and J usage is TRBJ2-7; unclear D gene. The CDR3 spans 13 residues. Germline V CDR1 and CDR2: SGHVS, FQNEAQ. V was trimmed by 1 base and J by 6 bases, leaving 10 bases between them. In nucleotides, the CDR3 is TGTGCCAGCAGCTTAGGGGTCCGCTCCGAGCAGTACTTC. It is translated as CASSLGVRSEQYF.

This clonotype was seen a handful of times. This sequence joins TRBV10-3 and TRBJ2-3; no definite D call. Germline values: CDR1 ENHRY, CDR2 SYGVKD. With 2 bases removed from V and 7 bases from J, the gap between germline ends came to 4 bases. The CDR3 contains 11 residues. CDR3 sequence reads: CAISEANTQYF. Written as DNA, the CDR3 is TGTGCCATCAGTGAGGCGAATACGCAGTATTTT.

The J gene is TRBJ2-7, the V gene TRBV6-5; weak D call: TRBD1 (5 bases). Germline lookup yields CDR1 MNHEY and CDR2 SVGAGI. CDR3 size: 14 residues. Trimming pared 0 bases from V and 6 bases from J, leaving 12 bases between. The CDR3 sequence is CASSYSRGRGEQYF. The CDR3 nucleotides read TGTGCCAGCAGTTACTCTAGGGGTAGGGGCGAGCAGTACTTC.

The chain recombines TRBV20-1 with TRBJ2-5, with 9 bases identical to TRBD2. The ends lost 3 bases at V and 5 bases at J; junction bases unmatched: 7. The V gene's germline CDR1 is DFQATT and CDR2 SNEGSKA (reference sequence). The CDR3 is 14 residues long. CDR3 nucleotide sequence: TGCAGTGCTAGGAGCGGGGGGAGGGGCGAGACCCAGTACTTC. It is translated as CSARSGGRGETQYF.

This clonotype was detected a few times. The chain combines TRBV24-1 with TRBJ1-2, with unresolved D. Looked up from germline, CDR1 is KGHDR and CDR2 is SFDVKD. This CDR3 is built from 12 residues. V lost 4 bases and J 8 bases, leaving 10 bases between the germline ends. This CDR3 reads CATSDSMGGYTF. CDR3 sequence (DNA): TGTGCCACCAGTGACAGCATGGGCGGCTACACCTTC.

This clonotype has ten or more counts. The chain links TRBV7-9 to TRBJ1-2; no clear D gene. Deletions cut 3 bases from V and 6 bases from J, with 14 bases between. Germline lookup yields CDR1 SEHNR and CDR2 FQNEAQ (reference sequence). This CDR3 has 14 amino acids. CDR3 sequence reads: CASSFDRSVDGYTF. CDR3 sequence (DNA): TGTGCCAGCAGCTTCGACCGGTCAGTGGATGGCTACACCTTC.

The chain is built from TRBV5-1 and TRBJ2-1; TRBD2 aligns across 10 bases. CDR3 length equals 22 residues. With 1 base clipped from V and 0 bases from J, the junction kept 19 bases outside the gene matches. CDR1 is SGHRS, CDR2 YFSETQ, per germline. The CDR3 region is CASSLPGGASGGRGGSYNEQFF. The CDR3 bases are TGCGCCAGCAGCTTGCCAGGGGGGGCTAGCGGGGGCCGTGGGGGCTCCTACAATGAGCAGTTCTTC. The full variable domain, its missing parts supplied by reference TRBV5-1 and TRBJ2-1, is KAGVTQTPRYLIKTRGQQVTLSCSPISGHRSVSWYQQTPGQGLQFLFEYFSETQRNKGNFPGRFSGRQFSNSRSEMNVSTLELGDSALYLCASSLPGGASGGRGGSYNEQFFGPGTRLTVL.

The rearrangement links TRBV29-1 to TRBJ2-1; TRBD2 matches at 8 bases. The V gene end was trimmed by 1 base and the J gene end by 4 bases; junction bases not matched to a gene: 9. Germline-derived CDR1 and CDR2 are SQVTM and ANQGSEA. CDR3 length: 16 residues. CDR3 sequence (DNA): TGCAGCGTTGAAGGGTCGGGGGGGTTGACTTACAATGAGCAGTTCTTC. It specifies CSVEGSGGLTYNEQFF.

Concerning this clonotype: A single base separates this from a much larger clone, so it may be a read error. The CDR3 DNA follows: TGTACCAGCAGCTTTAGCGGGTGGAGTAACAATGAGCAGTTCTTC. It encodes CTSSFSGWSNNEQFF. The V and J genes are TRBV2 and TRBJ2-1; 7 nucleotides align to TRBD2. Germline CDR1 SNHLY, CDR2 FYNNEI. CDR3 length equals 15 residues.

The chain has TRBV7-9 and TRBJ1-1, with D unresolved. Trimming pared 3 bases from V and 0 bases from J, leaving 8 bases between. The germline CDR1 and CDR2 sequences are SEHNR and FQNEAQ (reference sequence). The CDR3 spans 14 residues. The CDR3 sequence: CASSFLSMNTEAFF. CDR3 bases: TGTGCCAGCAGCTTCCTTTCGATGAACACTGAAGCTTTCTTT.

This clonotype has just a few counts. The chain employs TRBV5-1 and TRBJ2-3; D is perhaps TRBD1 or TRBD2 (5 bases each). Germline loops: CDR1 SGHRS, CDR2 YFSETQ. CDR3 length: 16 residues. Trimming stripped 4 bases from V and 1 base from J, with 16 bases between. The CDR3 is CASSPGPAHGTDTQYF. CDR3 in DNA: TGCGCCAGCAGCCCGGGACCAGCCCACGGCACAGATACGCAGTATTTT.

The sample holds a few counts of this clonotype. The chain has TRBV19 and TRBJ1-5; D is uncertain. The CDR3 totals 13 residues. Looked up from germline, CDR1 is LNHDA and CDR2 is SQIVND (reference sequence). V was pared by 1 base and J by 3 bases, with 4 bases between. CDR3 DNA sequence: TGTGCCAGTAGTATAGGCTTCAATCAGCCCCAGCATTTT. Amino acid sequence: CASSIGFNQPQHF.

The genes are TRBV12-3 or TRBV12-4 and TRBJ1-5, with D unresolved. CDR3 size: 14 residues. The V and J ends lost 3 bases and 5 bases respectively, with 11 bases between them. CDR3 loop: CASSLVQRDQPQHF. Written as DNA, the CDR3 is TGTGCCAGCAGTTTGGTCCAGAGGGATCAGCCCCAGCATTTT.

This clonotype was recorded a few times. The CDR3 region is CSARDIGADTEAFF. The CDR3 DNA is TGCAGTGCTAGAGATATAGGGGCCGACACTGAAGCTTTCTTT. The genes are TRBV20-1 and TRBJ1-1; D possibly corresponds to TRBD1 (5 bases). This CDR3 is built from 14 residues. The ends were cut back, 0 bases at V and 3 bases at J, with 11 bases in the middle. The germline CDR1 and CDR2 sequences are DFQATT and SNEGSKA (reference sequence).

This clonotype has more than one count but fewer than ten. The rearrangement uses TRBV5-4 and TRBJ2-1; 7 bases align to TRBD2. The V gene's germline CDR1 is SGHNT and CDR2 YYREEE (reference sequence). J lost 5 bases, V lost 0 bases, and 5 bases had no gene match. The CDR3 sequence is 15 residues long. The CDR3 region is CASSLAGGENNEQFF. For the CDR3, the DNA is TGTGCCAGCAGCTTGGCGGGGGGTGAAAACAATGAGCAGTTCTTC. Full variable domain (outside the CDR3, taken from reference TRBV5-4 and TRBJ2-1): ETGVTQSPTHLIKTRGQQVTLRCSSQSGHNTVSWYQQALGQGPQFIFQYYREEENGRGNFPPRFSGLQFPNYSSELNVNALELDDSALYLCASSLAGGENNEQFFGPGTRLTVL.

The chain has TRBV6-2 or TRBV6-3 and TRBJ2-6; TRBD1 agrees at 12 bases. The V segment lost 4 bases and the J segment 5 bases; nucleotides outside the gene matches: 6. Germline CDR1 and CDR2: MNHEY and SVGEGT. The CDR3 loop spans 17 amino acids. CDR3: CASSFRDRGPRANVLTF. The CDR3 DNA sequence: TGTGCCAGCAGTTTCCGGGACAGGGGGCCTCGGGCCAACGTCCTGACTTTC.

The V call is TRBV18, the J call TRBJ1-3, with D unresolved. Germline lookup yields CDR1 KGHSH and CDR2 LQKENI. V lost 4 bases to trimming and J lost 0 bases, with 10 bases between them. The CDR3 consists of 15 residues. The CDR3 reads CASSRRSSSGNTIYF. For the CDR3, the DNA is TGTGCCAGCTCACGTCGGAGCTCCTCTGGAAACACCATATATTTT. Supplemented by reference TRBV18 and TRBJ1-3, the full variable domain reads NAGVMQNPRHLVRRRGQEARLRCSPMKGHSHVYWYRQLPEEGLKFMVYLQKENIIDESGMPKERFSAEFPKEGPSILRIQQVVRGDSAAYFCASSRRSSSGNTIYFGEGSWLTVV.